This entry features one TCR beta chain sequence. As yet, its antigen is unknown. Unique molecular identifiers were incorporated during preparation of the TCRbeta library. TCRdb independently ran MiXCR on the PCR reads; one entry per CDR3 protein. Here the sample spans fewer than 35,000 distinct CDR3 sequences, 5% to 7% being singletons. This specimen belongs to a study of T-cell reconstitution after alpha-beta-depleted transplantation in children. Notes on the study in general: Recipient T cells and thymic progenitors that survived were the source of the high TCRbeta diversity seen at day 60 in some patients. In patients about two months after transplant, alpha-beta T cells reportedly arose from several hundred expanded graft clones.

V was shortened by 3 bases and J by 0 bases, with 12 bases between the two germline ends. This CDR3 contains 16 residues. CDR1 is LGHNA and CDR2 is YNFKEQ in the germline V gene. The sequence came from a child under three years old who had a stem cell transplant for acute myeloid leukemia, so the T cells may come from the graft donor. The sample in question was peripheral blood, obtained 60 days after TCRalphabeta/CD19-depleted stem cell transplant. The chain has TRBV4-2 and TRBJ2-1; the D is unclear. The CDR3 reads CASSHKPASSYNEQFF. The CDR3, as DNA: TGTGCCAGCAGCCACAAGCCGGCGAGCTCCTACAATGAGCAGTTCTTC.